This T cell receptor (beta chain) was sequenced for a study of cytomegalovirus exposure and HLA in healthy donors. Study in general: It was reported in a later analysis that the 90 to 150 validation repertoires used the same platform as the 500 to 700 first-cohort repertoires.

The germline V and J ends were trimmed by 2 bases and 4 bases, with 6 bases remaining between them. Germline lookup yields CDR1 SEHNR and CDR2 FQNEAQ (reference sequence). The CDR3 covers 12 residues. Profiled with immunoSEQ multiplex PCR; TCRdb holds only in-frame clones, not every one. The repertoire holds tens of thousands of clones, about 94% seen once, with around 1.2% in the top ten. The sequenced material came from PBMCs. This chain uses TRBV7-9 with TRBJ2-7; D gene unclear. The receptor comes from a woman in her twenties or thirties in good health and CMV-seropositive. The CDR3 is CASSLNTYEQYF. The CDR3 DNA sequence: TGTGCCAGCAGCTTAAACACGTACGAGCAGTACTTC.